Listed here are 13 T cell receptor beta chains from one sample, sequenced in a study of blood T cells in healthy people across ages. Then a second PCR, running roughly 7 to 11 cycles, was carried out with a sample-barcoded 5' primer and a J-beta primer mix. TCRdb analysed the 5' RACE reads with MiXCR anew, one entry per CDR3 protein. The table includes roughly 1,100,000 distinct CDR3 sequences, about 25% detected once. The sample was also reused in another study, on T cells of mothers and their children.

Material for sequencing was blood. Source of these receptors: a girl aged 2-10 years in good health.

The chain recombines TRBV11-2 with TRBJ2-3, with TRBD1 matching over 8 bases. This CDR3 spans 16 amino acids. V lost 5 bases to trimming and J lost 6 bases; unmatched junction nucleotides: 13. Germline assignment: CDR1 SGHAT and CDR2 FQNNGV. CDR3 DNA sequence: TGTGCCAGCAGCCCAGGACAGGGTTCCCAGGCGGATACGCAGTATTTT. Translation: CASSPGQGSQADTQYF.

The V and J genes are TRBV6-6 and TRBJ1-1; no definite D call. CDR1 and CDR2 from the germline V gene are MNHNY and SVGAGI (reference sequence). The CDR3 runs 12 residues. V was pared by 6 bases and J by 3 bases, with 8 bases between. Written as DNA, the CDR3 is TGTGCCAGCAGCCCTGGACACACTGAAGCTTTCTTT. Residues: CASSPGHTEAFF.

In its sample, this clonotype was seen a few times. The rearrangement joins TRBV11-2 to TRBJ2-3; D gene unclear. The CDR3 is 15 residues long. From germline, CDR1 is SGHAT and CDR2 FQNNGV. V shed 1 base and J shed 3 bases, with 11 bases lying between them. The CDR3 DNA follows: TGTGCCAGCAGCTTAGTTTCCAGTGGGACAGATACGCAGTATTTT. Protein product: CASSLVSSGTDTQYF. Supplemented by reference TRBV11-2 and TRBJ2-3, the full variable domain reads EAGVAQSPRYKIIEKRQSVAFWCNPISGHATLYWYQQILGQGPKLLIQFQNNGVVDDSQLPKDRFSAERLKGVDSTLKIQPAKLEDSAVYLCASSLVSSGTDTQYFGPGTRLTVL.

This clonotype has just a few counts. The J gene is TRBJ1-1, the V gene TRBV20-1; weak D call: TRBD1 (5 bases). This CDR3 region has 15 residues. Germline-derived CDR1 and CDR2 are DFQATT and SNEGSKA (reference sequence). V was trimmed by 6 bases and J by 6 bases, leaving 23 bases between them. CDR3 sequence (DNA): TGCAGTGCCATTTCTCCTCCGCCTTGGGGCGCTGAAGCTTTCTTT. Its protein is CSAISPPPWGAEAFF.

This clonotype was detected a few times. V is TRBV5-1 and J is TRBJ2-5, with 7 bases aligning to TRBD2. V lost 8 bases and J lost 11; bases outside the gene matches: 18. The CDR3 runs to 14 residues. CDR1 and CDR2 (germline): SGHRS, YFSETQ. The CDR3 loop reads CASRTGTAAGEQYF. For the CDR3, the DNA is TGCGCCAGTAGGACCGGGACGGCTGCGGGGGAGCAGTACTTC.

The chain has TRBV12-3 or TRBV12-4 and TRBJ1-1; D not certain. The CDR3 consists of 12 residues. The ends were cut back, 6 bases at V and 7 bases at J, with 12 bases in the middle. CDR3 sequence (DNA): TGTGCCAGCAGCCGCACGTCGCATGAAGCTTTCTTT. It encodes CASSRTSHEAFF.

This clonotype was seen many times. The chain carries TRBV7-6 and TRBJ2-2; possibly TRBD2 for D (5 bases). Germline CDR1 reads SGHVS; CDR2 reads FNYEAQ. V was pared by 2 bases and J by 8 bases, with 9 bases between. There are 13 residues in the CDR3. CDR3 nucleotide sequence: TGTGCCAGCAGCTTAAGCGGCGGAGGGGAGCTGTTTTTT. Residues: CASSLSGGGELFF.

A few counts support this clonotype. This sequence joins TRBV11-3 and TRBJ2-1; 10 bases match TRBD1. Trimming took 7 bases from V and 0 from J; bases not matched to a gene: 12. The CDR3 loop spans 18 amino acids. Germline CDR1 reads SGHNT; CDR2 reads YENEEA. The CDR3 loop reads CASNRDRGLWGSYNEQFF. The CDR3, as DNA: TGTGCCAGCAACCGGGACAGGGGACTCTGGGGCTCCTACAATGAGCAGTTCTTC.

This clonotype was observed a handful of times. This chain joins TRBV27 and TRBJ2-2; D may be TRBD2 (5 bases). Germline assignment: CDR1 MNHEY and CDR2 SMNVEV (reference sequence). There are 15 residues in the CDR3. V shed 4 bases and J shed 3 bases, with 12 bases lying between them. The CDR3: CASSSPKRHTGELFF. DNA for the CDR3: TGTGCCAGCAGTTCACCCAAGCGGCACACCGGGGAGCTGTTTTTT.

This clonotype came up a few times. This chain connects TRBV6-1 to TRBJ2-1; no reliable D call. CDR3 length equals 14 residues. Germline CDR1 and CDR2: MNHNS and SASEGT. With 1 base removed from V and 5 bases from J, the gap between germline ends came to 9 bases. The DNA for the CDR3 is TGTGCCAGCAGTGAAGAAATAACCAACAATGAGCAGTTCTTC. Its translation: CASSEEITNNEQFF.

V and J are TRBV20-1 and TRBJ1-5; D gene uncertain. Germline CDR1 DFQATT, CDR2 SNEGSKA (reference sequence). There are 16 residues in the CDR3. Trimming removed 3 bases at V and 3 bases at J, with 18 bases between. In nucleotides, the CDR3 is TGCAGTGCTAGGCTTTTGGGGTGGACCCCCAATCAGCCCCAGCATTTT. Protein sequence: CSARLLGWTPNQPQHF.

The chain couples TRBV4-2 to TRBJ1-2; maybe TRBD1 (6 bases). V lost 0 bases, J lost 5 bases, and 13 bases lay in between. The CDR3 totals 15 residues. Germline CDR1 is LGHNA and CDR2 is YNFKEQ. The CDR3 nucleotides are TGTGCCAGCAGCCAAGAAAAACAGGGACTTTATGGCTACACCTTC. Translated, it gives CASSQEKQGLYGYTF.

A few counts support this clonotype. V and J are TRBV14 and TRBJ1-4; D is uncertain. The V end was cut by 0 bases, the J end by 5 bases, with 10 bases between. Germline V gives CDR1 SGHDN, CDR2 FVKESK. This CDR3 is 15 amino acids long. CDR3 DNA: TGTGCCAGCAGCCAAGAATGGGGTTCAAATGAAAAACTGTTTTTT. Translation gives CASSQEWGSNEKLFF.